Below, 15 T cell receptor beta chains from the same sample are listed, as sequenced in a study of CD8 T cells in Susac syndrome. cDNA came from approximately 0.5 to 1 ug RNA primed by random hexamers. MiXCR, run by TCRdb on the immunoSEQ multiplex PCR reads, gives a single entry per CDR3 protein. The data contain fewer than 200,000 distinct CDR3 sequences, under 95% of them singletons. The sequencing input was CD4+ T cells from PBMCs. These receptors all come from a human donor in good health.

This chain links TRBV29-1 with TRBJ1-2; 7 nucleotides align to TRBD1. The CDR3 consists of 15 residues. Trimming cost V 4 bases and J 1 base; bases outside gene matches: 9. From germline, CDR1 is SQVTM and CDR2 ANQGSEA. CDR3 DNA: TGCAGCGTTGGAGGAAGGGGGCGAGGTAACTATGGCTACACCTTC. Amino acids: CSVGGRGRGNYGYTF.

This chain connects TRBV28 to TRBJ2-1; D unclear. This CDR3 has 15 residues. Trimming removed 2 bases at V and 0 bases at J, with 8 bases between. The V gene's germline CDR1 is MDHEN and CDR2 SYDVKM. The CDR3: CASSLDHFSYNEQFF. The DNA for the CDR3 is TGTGCCAGCAGTTTAGACCACTTCTCCTACAATGAGCAGTTCTTC.

The V gene is TRBV10-3, the J gene TRBJ2-1; 7 bases fit TRBD1. The trim removed 6 bases at V and 7 bases at J, leaving 9 bases unmatched. The germline gives CDR1 ENHRY, CDR2 SYGVKD. There are 14 residues in the CDR3. CDR3 amino acids: CAISRDSPRNEQFF. As DNA, the CDR3 is TGTGCCATCAGCCGGGACAGCCCCCGGAATGAGCAGTTCTTC.

Worth noting for this clonotype: At one end the junction does not follow the germline gene, possibly because of a read error. The chain is built from TRBV7-2 and TRBJ1-1; 9 bases are shared with TRBD1. Germline V gene sequence: CDR1 SGHTA, CDR2 FQGNSA. The CDR3 has 16 amino acids. The CDR3 loop is CASSLVGTGRNTEALF. For the CDR3, the DNA is TGTGCCAGCAGCTTAGTCGGGACAGGGCGGAACACTGAAGCTCTCTTT.

The chain combines TRBV6-6 with TRBJ1-6; no clear D gene. The germline V gene has CDR1 MNHNY and CDR2 SVGAGI (reference sequence). The germline V and J ends were trimmed by 4 bases and 7 bases, with 11 bases remaining between them. The CDR3 consists of 14 residues. For the CDR3, the DNA is TGTGCCAGCAGTTTTACGAGGGTGAATTCACCCCTCCACTTT. As protein: CASSFTRVNSPLHF.

This clonotype is a singleton in its sample. The rearrangement joins TRBV25-1 to TRBJ2-5; no firm D call. CDR1 is MGHDK and CDR2 is SYGVNS in the germline V gene. This CDR3 is built from 13 residues. Trimming removed 3 bases at V and 4 bases at J, with 9 bases between. The CDR3 sequence is CASSEFSRETQYF. In DNA, the CDR3 is TGTGCCAGCAGTGAGTTCAGTCGAGAGACCCAGTACTTC.

V gene TRBV4-3 combines with J gene TRBJ1-1; D is unresolved. Trimming took 1 base from V and 1 from J, leaving 16 bases between them. The V gene's germline CDR1 is LGHNA and CDR2 YSLEER. The CDR3 extends over 17 amino acids. CDR3 loop: CASSQVVGLPRNTEAFF. The CDR3 DNA reads as TGCGCCAGCAGCCAAGTCGTAGGGCTGCCCCGGAACACTGAAGCTTTCTTT.

The chain combines TRBV12-3 or TRBV12-4 with TRBJ1-2, with D hard to call. V gave up 4 bases and J gave up 4 bases, with 13 bases separating them. The CDR3 runs to 14 residues. For the CDR3, the DNA is TGTGCCAGCAGTTCCCGGAACACCGGCTATGGCTACACCTTC. Its protein product is CASSSRNTGYGYTF.

The genes are TRBV20-1 and TRBJ2-5; possible D gene TRBD2, 6 bases. The V gene's germline CDR1 is DFQATT and CDR2 SNEGSKA (reference sequence). V lost 3 bases and J lost 11, with 19 bases in between. CDR3 length: 13 residues. This CDR3 reads CSARYQGGLRQYF. CDR3 DNA sequence: TGCAGTGCTAGGTATCAGGGAGGCCTACGACAGTACTTC.

V is TRBV18 and J is TRBJ2-6, with TRBD1 matching 10 bases. The V gene end was trimmed by 7 bases and the J gene end by 2 bases; junction bases not matched to a gene: 11. There are 18 residues in the CDR3. Germline V CDR1 and CDR2: KGHSH, LQKENI. The CDR3: CASLTRDRGFTGANVLTF. CDR3 coding DNA: TGTGCCAGCTTGACCCGGGACAGGGGTTTTACTGGGGCCAACGTCCTGACTTTC.

The V call is TRBV12-3 or TRBV12-4, the J call TRBJ2-4; D could derive from TRBD1 or TRBD2 (6 bases each). The V and J ends lost 6 bases and 1 base respectively, with 16 bases between them. This CDR3 comprises 16 residues. DNA of the CDR3: TGTGCCAGCAGCATAAAATTGGGGGGCGCCAAAAACATTCAGTACTTC. Its protein product is CASSIKLGGAKNIQYF.

J is TRBJ1-2 and V is TRBV5-1, with D perhaps matching TRBD1 (5 bases). V shed 1 base and J shed 4 bases, with 14 bases lying between them. Germline CDR1 is SGHRS and CDR2 is YFSETQ. The length of the CDR3 is 15 residues. CDR3 region: CASSLSQGVIYGYTF. The CDR3 DNA follows: TGCGCCAGCAGCTTGTCGCAGGGCGTGATCTATGGCTACACCTTC.

In DNA, the CDR3 is TGTGCCAGCAGTTTGCAGGGGGCCCTCACCTTC. This gives the protein CASSLQGALTF. The V and J genes are TRBV12-3 or TRBV12-4 and TRBJ1-2; 8 bases match TRBD1. This CDR3 comprises 11 residues. J gave up 13 bases and V 3 bases, and 4 bases lay outside the gene matches.

This clonotype was seen once. This sequence joins TRBV18 and TRBJ2-3; D uncertain. Germline assignment: CDR1 KGHSH and CDR2 LQKENI. CDR3 length: 14 residues. Trimming cost V 2 bases and J 4 bases, with 10 bases left between them. CDR3 sequence (DNA): TGTGCCAGCTCACCAATTCCCCGATCAGATACGCAGTATTTT. Its protein product is CASSPIPRSDTQYF.

Here the CDR3 reads CASYDLNTGELFF. In DNA, the CDR3 is TGTGCCAGCTACGACCTGAACACCGGGGAGCTGTTTTTT. The chain carries TRBV6-5 and TRBJ2-2; unclear D gene. Trimming cost V 8 bases and J 1 base, with 8 bases left between them. The germline V gene encodes CDR1 MNHEY and CDR2 SVGAGI. The CDR3 contains 13 residues.